These 28 T cell receptor beta chains were sequenced from one sample in a study of blood T cell repertoires in COVID-19. The protocol was immunoSEQ multiplex PCR, while the TCRdb copy is restricted to in-frame clones and leaves out a portion. The sample records 35,000 to 50,000 clones, around nine tenths being singletons. The sample consisted of peripheral blood. The receptors stem from a human donor in a cohort sampled during active COVID-19.

J is TRBJ1-5 and V is TRBV7-2; D is ambiguous. Germline V gene lookup returns CDR1 SGHTA and CDR2 FQGNSA. Trimming removed 3 bases at V and 0 bases at J, with 6 bases between. CDR3 size: 14 residues. The CDR3 nucleotides are TGTGCCAGCAGCTTTTCCTATAGCAATCAGCCCCAGCATTTT. As protein: CASSFSYSNQPQHF.

The DNA of the CDR3 is TGTGCCAGCAGTCTAAGGCAGGGGACAGATACGCAGTATTTT. Protein sequence: CASSLRQGTDTQYF. The rearrangement joins TRBV28 to TRBJ2-3; TRBD1 is a possible D gene (6 bases). Germline V gene lookup returns CDR1 MDHEN and CDR2 SYDVKM. V lost 5 bases, J lost 3 bases, and 12 bases lay in between. The CDR3 extends over 14 amino acids.

The J gene is TRBJ2-3, the V gene TRBV3-1 (or the pseudogene TRBV3-2); D unclear. Trimming removed 3 bases from V and 10 bases from J, with 8 bases in between. The germline gives CDR1 LGHDT, CDR2 YNNKEL (reference sequence). The CDR3 totals 11 residues. The CDR3 DNA is TGTGCCAGCAGCCATGCCGGTTCGCAGTATTTT. Residues: CASSHAGSQYF.

This clone was seen more than once but under ten times. This chain links TRBV6-4 with TRBJ2-1; unclear D gene. V was shortened by 4 bases and J by 7 bases, with 14 bases between the two germline ends. Germline V gene sequence: CDR1 MRHNA, CDR2 SNTAGT. The CDR3 has 14 amino acids. The CDR3 DNA reads as TGTGCCAGCAGTGCTAAAGGAGAGAATAATGAGCAGTTCTTC. The encoded protein is CASSAKGENNEQFF.

The chain couples TRBV5-5 to TRBJ1-1, with 8 positions matching TRBD1. The CDR3 contains 15 residues. The germline gives CDR1 SGHKS, CDR2 YYEKEE (reference sequence). V shed 1 base, J shed 1 base, and the junction held 3 bases outside the gene matches. CDR3 in DNA: TGTGCCAGCAGCTTGACAGGGGGGGCGAACACTGAAGCTTTCTTT. The encoded protein is CASSLTGGANTEAFF.

This chain uses TRBV2 with TRBJ2-2; TRBD1 matches 8 bases. The CDR3 length is 17 residues. Germline V gives CDR1 SNHLY, CDR2 FYNNEI. The ends lost 2 bases at V and 0 bases at J; junction bases unmatched: 5. This chain's CDR3 is CASSESRTGPNTGELFF. CDR3 DNA: TGTGCCAGCAGTGAATCAAGGACAGGGCCGAACACCGGGGAGCTGTTTTTT.

The J gene is TRBJ2-1, the V gene TRBV7-3; unclear D gene. This CDR3 contains 13 residues. V lost 5 bases, J lost 0 bases, and 5 bases lay in between. Germline-derived CDR1 and CDR2 are SGHTA and FQGTGA. The CDR3 DNA reads TGTGCCAGCAGCCCGAGCTCCTACAATGAGCAGTTCTTC. Its protein is CASSPSSYNEQFF.

Here the CDR3 DNA reads TGTGCCAGCAGTGAAGGAACTAATCTGGCTTACTCTGAAGCTTTCTTT. Protein product: CASSEGTNLAYSEAFF. This chain connects TRBV6-1 to TRBJ1-1; D is ambiguous. CDR3 length: 16 amino acids. CDR1 is MNHNS, CDR2 SASEGT, per germline. Trimming cost V 1 base and J 6 bases, with 18 bases left between them.

The rearrangement joins TRBV25-1 to TRBJ2-4; possibly TRBD2 for D (5 bases). The germline CDR1 and CDR2 sequences are MGHDK and SYGVNS. The CDR3 is made up of 15 amino acids. V lost 5 bases and J 0 bases, leaving 11 bases between the germline ends. The CDR3 sequence: CASSPSEVAKNIQYF. The DNA for the CDR3 is TGTGCCAGCAGTCCGTCGGAGGTAGCCAAAAACATTCAGTACTTC.

This clone was found once. The chain employs TRBV20-1 and TRBJ2-6; tentative D call: TRBD1 (6 bases). V lost 3 bases, J lost 0 bases, and 12 bases lay in between. CDR1 DFQATT and CDR2 SNEGSKA come from the germline V gene (reference sequence). The CDR3 contains 16 residues. In nucleotides, the CDR3 is TGCAGTGCTAGTGACAGGATCTCCTCTGGGGCCAACGTCCTGACTTTC. Translated: CSASDRISSGANVLTF.

This clone has only one observation. This sequence joins TRBV19 and TRBJ2-5, with 10 bases lining up with TRBD2. From germline, CDR1 is LNHDA and CDR2 SQIVND (reference sequence). Trimming removed 7 bases from V and 4 bases from J; junction bases left unmatched: 3. This CDR3 contains 13 residues. The CDR3 protein is CASTRTSGETQYF. Here the CDR3 DNA reads TGTGCCAGTACCCGGACTAGCGGAGAGACCCAGTACTTC.

The CDR3: CASRTGEMETQYF. In DNA form, the CDR3 reads TGCGCCAGCAGAACAGGGGAGATGGAGACCCAGTACTTC. The chain carries TRBV5-1 and TRBJ2-5, with TRBD1 matching 7 bases. The V segment lost 5 bases and the J segment 5 bases; nucleotides outside the gene matches: 6. The CDR3 has 13 amino acids. Germline CDR1 is SGHRS and CDR2 is YFSETQ.

The chain carries TRBV7-3 and TRBJ2-1, with unresolved D. Trimming stripped 2 bases from V and 8 bases from J, with 10 bases between. There are 13 residues in the CDR3. CDR1 is SGHTA and CDR2 is FQGTGA in the germline V gene. This CDR3 reads CASSLYRSDEQFF. In DNA form, the CDR3 reads TGTGCCAGCAGCTTATATAGGAGCGATGAGCAGTTCTTC.

V and J are TRBV29-1 and TRBJ2-2, with no clear D. Germline CDR1 SQVTM, CDR2 ANQGSEA. Trimming took off 4 bases at V and 3 bases at J, with 12 bases between the two ends. The CDR3 has 14 amino acids. The CDR3 region has the DNA TGCAGCGTTGGCGGTGGTACGGACACCGGGGAGCTGTTTTTT. It encodes CSVGGGTDTGELFF.

This clone was observed once. This chain uses TRBV28 with TRBJ2-1, with D hard to call. The CDR3 is 13 residues long. The V end was cut by 5 bases, the J end by 6 bases, with 11 bases between. Germline lookup yields CDR1 MDHEN and CDR2 SYDVKM. The CDR3: CASSHSLSNEQFF. The CDR3 DNA sequence: TGTGCCAGCAGTCACTCCCTCTCCAATGAGCAGTTCTTC.

This chain connects TRBV7-3 to TRBJ2-1; 16 bases match TRBD2. CDR3 length: 17 amino acids. Trimming took 5 bases from V and 7 from J; bases not matched to a gene: 8. From germline, CDR1 is SGHTA and CDR2 FQGTGA. This CDR3 reads CASSPGTSGRVINEQFF. The CDR3 coding sequence is TGTGCCAGCAGCCCAGGGACTAGCGGGAGGGTTATAAATGAGCAGTTCTTC.

This CDR3 is CAINKGQGDTEAFF. The CDR3 bases are TGTGCCATCAATAAGGGACAGGGGGATACTGAAGCTTTCTTT. The genes are TRBV10-3 and TRBJ1-1; 11 bases are shared with TRBD1. Germline CDR1 and CDR2: ENHRY and SYGVKD. The CDR3 has 14 amino acids. The V and J ends lost 7 bases and 5 bases, in that order; junction bases with no gene match: 6.

The rearrangement joins TRBV18 to TRBJ1-2; 8 nucleotides line up with TRBD1. CDR1 and CDR2 (germline): KGHSH, LQKENI. V trimming: 1 base; J trimming: 4 bases; junction bases outside the gene matches: 5. The length of the CDR3 is 15 residues. The CDR3 nucleotides are TGTGCCAGCTCACCACTGACAGGGGAAGGCTATGGCTACACCTTC. This codes for CASSPLTGEGYGYTF.

This rearrangement joins TRBV3-1 (or the pseudogene TRBV3-2) to TRBJ2-2, with 8 positions matching TRBD2. Trimming cost V 5 bases and J 0 bases; bases outside gene matches: 5. The CDR3 runs to 16 residues. Germline CDR1 reads LGHDT; CDR2 reads YNNKEL (reference sequence). The CDR3 DNA reads TGTGCCAGCAGCGACCCGGGGGGGCCGAACACCGGGGAGCTGTTTTTT. Its protein product is CASSDPGGPNTGELFF.

The chain joins TRBV9 to TRBJ1-6; TRBD1 aligns across 10 bases. Trimming removed 1 base from V and 5 bases from J; junction bases left unmatched: 3. The CDR3 runs 16 residues. In germline, CDR1 is SGDLS, CDR2 YYNGEE. DNA of the CDR3: TGTGCCAGCAGCGTACGACAGGGGGCGGATAATTCACCCCTCCACTTT. The encoded protein is CASSVRQGADNSPLHF.

The chain recombines TRBV5-1 with TRBJ2-7; D uncertain. Germline CDR1 reads SGHRS; CDR2 reads YFSETQ. CDR3 length: 13 amino acids. V lost 3 bases to trimming and J lost 4 bases, with 11 bases between them. The CDR3 DNA is TGCGCCAGCAGCTCTAGTCCCCGTTACGAGCAGTACTTC. It codes for CASSSSPRYEQYF.

The genes are TRBV19 and TRBJ1-4; D remains ambiguous. CDR1 and CDR2 from the germline V gene are LNHDA and SQIVND (reference sequence). Between the trimmed V and J ends, which lost 3 bases and 0 bases, there was a span of 11 bases. CDR3 length: 16 residues. The CDR3 reads CASSMVDYATNEKLFF. The CDR3 nucleotides are TGTGCCAGTAGTATGGTTGACTATGCAACTAATGAAAAACTGTTTTTT.

V and J are TRBV6-5 and TRBJ1-1; tentative D call: TRBD1 (5 bases). The CDR3 consists of 14 residues. Germline CDR1 MNHEY, CDR2 SVGAGI. The V end was cut by 9 bases, the J end by 2 bases, with 16 bases between. The CDR3 loop is CASGRDPDNTEAFF. As DNA, the CDR3 is TGTGCCAGTGGGAGGGACCCCGATAACACTGAAGCTTTCTTT.

The chain uses TRBV11-1 and TRBJ1-5, with TRBD1 matching over 10 bases. The germline gives CDR1 SGHAT, CDR2 FQDESV (reference sequence). CDR3 length: 13 amino acids. V shed 6 bases and J 7 bases; nucleotides not matched to a gene: 3. The CDR3 loop is CASRTGGVQPQHF. CDR3 in DNA: TGTGCCAGCAGGACAGGGGGCGTACAGCCCCAGCATTTT.

Of note for this clone: Its ends do not fully match the called genes, so a read error is possible. V gene TRBV7-9 combines with J gene TRBJ1-2; tentative D call: TRBD1 (5 bases). Germline CDR1 reads SEHNR; CDR2 reads FQNEAQ (reference sequence). The CDR3 runs 19 residues. Written as DNA, the CDR3 is TGTGCCAGCAGCGTAGCCTGGTTGGGGCAGAACAACGTCGTCTATGGCTACACCTTC. It encodes CASSVAWLGQNNVVYGYTF.

This rearrangement joins TRBV15 to TRBJ2-2; maybe TRBD2 (5 bases). With 4 bases removed from V and 1 base from J, the gap between germline ends came to 10 bases. Germline V gene lookup returns CDR1 LNHNV and CDR2 YYDKDF (reference sequence). The CDR3 loop spans 15 amino acids. CDR3 in amino acids: CATSTFGGNTGELFF. The CDR3 region has the DNA TGTGCCACCAGCACCTTTGGAGGGAACACCGGGGAGCTGTTTTTT. Using reference TRBV15 and TRBJ2-2 for the parts outside the CDR3, the full variable domain is DAMVIQNPRYQVTQFGKPVTLSCSQTLNHNVMYWYQQKSSQAPKLLFHYYDKDFNNEADTPDNFQSRRPNTSFCFLDIRSPGLGDTAMYLCATSTFGGNTGELFFGEGSRLTVL.

The chain is built from TRBV27 and TRBJ2-7; D possibly corresponds to TRBD2 (6 bases). The CDR3 runs to 12 residues. Trimming took 7 bases from V and 6 from J, leaving 13 bases between them. Germline CDR1 MNHEY, CDR2 SMNVEV (reference sequence). In DNA, the CDR3 is TGTGCCAGCATGACGGGAGCGGCCGAGCAGTACTTC. Its translation: CASMTGAAEQYF.

This sequence joins TRBV7-9 and TRBJ1-2; D is possibly TRBD1 (5 bases). Per germline, CDR1 SEHNR and CDR2 FQNEAQ (reference sequence). V gave up 5 bases and J gave up 4 bases, with 20 bases separating them. The CDR3 runs 16 residues. As DNA, the CDR3 is TGTGCCAGCAGCCCCATGACAGCGACAATCCGCTATGGCTACACCTTC. Its protein is CASSPMTATIRYGYTF.